Shown below are 2 T cell receptor beta chains from a single sample sequenced in a study of identical twins. TCRdb re-derived calls from the 5' RACE reads in MiXCR, one entry per CDR3 protein. The table lists about 520,000 distinct CDR3 sequences, less than 25% of them singletons. This sample also belongs to another study, concerning T cells expressing NK-cell markers.

Source material: CD4+ T cells sorted from blood. The receptor set was obtained from a woman under 30 in good health.

This sequence joins TRBV7-8 and TRBJ1-2, with 7 bases aligning to TRBD1. Germline assignment: CDR1 SGHVS and CDR2 FQNEAQ. V gave up 5 bases and J gave up 4 bases; unmatched junction bases: 7. The CDR3 sequence is 14 residues long. The chain's CDR3 is CASSQAGQTYGYTF. CDR3 coding DNA: TGTGCCAGCAGCCAAGCGGGACAGACCTATGGCTACACCTTC.

About this clonotype: At one end, the junction sequence differs from germline, possibly due to a read error. The chain employs TRBV19 and TRBJ1-1; D is undetermined. The CDR3 spans 13 residues. In germline, CDR1 is LNHDA, CDR2 SQIVND (reference sequence). The CDR3 DNA follows: TGTGCGAGTAGGAAGGAGATGAACACTGAAGCTTTCTTT. It codes for CASRKEMNTEAFF.